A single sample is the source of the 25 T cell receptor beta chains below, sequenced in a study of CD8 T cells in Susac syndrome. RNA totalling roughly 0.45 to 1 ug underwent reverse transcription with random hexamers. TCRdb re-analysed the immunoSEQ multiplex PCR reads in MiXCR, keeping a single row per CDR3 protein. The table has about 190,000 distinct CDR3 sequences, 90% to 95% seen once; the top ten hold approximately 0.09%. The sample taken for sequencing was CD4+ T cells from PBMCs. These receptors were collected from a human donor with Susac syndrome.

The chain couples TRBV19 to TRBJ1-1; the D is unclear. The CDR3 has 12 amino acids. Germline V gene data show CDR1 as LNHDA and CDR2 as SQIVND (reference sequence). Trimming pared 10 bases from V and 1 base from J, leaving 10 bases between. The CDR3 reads CATRRRNTEAFF. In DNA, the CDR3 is TGTGCCACCAGGCGGAGGAACACTGAAGCTTTCTTT.

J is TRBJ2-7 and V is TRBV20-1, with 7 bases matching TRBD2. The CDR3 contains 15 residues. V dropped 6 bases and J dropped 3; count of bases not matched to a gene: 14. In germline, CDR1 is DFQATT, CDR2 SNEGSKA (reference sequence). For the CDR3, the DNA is TGCAGTGCACTTCCTAGCGGCCTATTCCACTACGAGCAGTACTTC. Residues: CSALPSGLFHYEQYF.

In DNA form, the CDR3 reads TGTGCCAGCAGCGTTCGACAGACGATGAACACTGAAGCTTTCTTT. Translating it yields CASSVRQTMNTEAFF. This chain connects TRBV13 to TRBJ1-1; D might be TRBD1 (5 bases). Germline V gene sequence: CDR1 PRHDT, CDR2 FYEKMQ (reference sequence). V lost 5 bases to trimming and J lost 0 bases, with 13 bases between them. The CDR3 contains 15 residues. The whole variable domain, remainder taken from reference TRBV13 and TRBJ1-1, is AAGVIQSPRHLIKEKRETATLKCYPIPRHDTVYWYQQGPGQDPQFLISFYEKMQSDKGSIPDRFSAQQFSDYHSELNMSSLELGDSALYFCASSVRQTMNTEAFFGQGTRLTVV.

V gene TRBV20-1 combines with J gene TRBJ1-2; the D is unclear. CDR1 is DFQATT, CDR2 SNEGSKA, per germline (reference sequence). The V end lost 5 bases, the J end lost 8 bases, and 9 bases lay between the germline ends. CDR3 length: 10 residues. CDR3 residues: CSAARVGYTF. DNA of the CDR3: TGCAGTGCTGCCCGGGTCGGCTACACCTTC.

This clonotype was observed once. This chain's CDR3 is CASSSEGVAEAFF. As DNA, the CDR3 is TGTGCCAGCAGTTCCGAGGGGGTGGCTGAAGCTTTCTTT. V usage is TRBV2 and J usage is TRBJ1-1, with TRBD1 as a possible D gene (6 bases). The CDR3 length is 13 residues. V was clipped by 5 bases and J by 6 bases, with 13 bases between them. The germline CDR1 and CDR2 sequences are SNHLY and FYNNEI.

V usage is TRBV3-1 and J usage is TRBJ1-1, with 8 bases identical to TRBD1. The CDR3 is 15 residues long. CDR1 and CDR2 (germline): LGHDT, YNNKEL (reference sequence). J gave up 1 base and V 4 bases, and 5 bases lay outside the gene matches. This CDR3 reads CASSLTGTGNTEAFF. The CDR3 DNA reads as TGTGCCAGCAGCCTAACCGGGACAGGGAACACTGAAGCTTTCTTT.

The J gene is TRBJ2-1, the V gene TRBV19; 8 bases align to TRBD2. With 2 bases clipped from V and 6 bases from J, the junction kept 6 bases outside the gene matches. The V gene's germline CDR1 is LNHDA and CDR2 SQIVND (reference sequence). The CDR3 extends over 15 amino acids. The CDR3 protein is CASSISGSIGNEQFF. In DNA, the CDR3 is TGTGCCAGTAGTATAAGCGGGAGCATCGGCAATGAGCAGTTCTTC.

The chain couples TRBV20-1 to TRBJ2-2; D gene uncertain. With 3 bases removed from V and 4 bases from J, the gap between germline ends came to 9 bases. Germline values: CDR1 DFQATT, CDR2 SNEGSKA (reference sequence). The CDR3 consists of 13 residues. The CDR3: CSASPGATGELFF. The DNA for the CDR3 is TGCAGTGCTAGTCCCGGAGCCACCGGGGAGCTGTTTTTT.

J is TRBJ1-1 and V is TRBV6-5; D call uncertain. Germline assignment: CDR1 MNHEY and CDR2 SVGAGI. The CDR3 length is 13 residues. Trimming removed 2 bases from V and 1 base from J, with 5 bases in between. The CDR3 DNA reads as TGTGCCAGCAGTTACACGGAGAACACTGAAGCTTTCTTT. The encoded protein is CASSYTENTEAFF.

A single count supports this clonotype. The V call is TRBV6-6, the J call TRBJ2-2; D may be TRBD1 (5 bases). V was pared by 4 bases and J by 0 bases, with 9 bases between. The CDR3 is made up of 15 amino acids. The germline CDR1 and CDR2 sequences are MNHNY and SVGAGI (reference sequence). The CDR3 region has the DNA TGTGCCAGCAGTTCGACAGAAGCGAACACCGGGGAGCTGTTTTTT. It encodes CASSSTEANTGELFF.

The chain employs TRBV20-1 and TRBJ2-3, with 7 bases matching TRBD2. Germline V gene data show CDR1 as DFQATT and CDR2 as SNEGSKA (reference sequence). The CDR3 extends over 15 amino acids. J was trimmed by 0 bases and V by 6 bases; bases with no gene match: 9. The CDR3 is CSAQSGAPSTDTQYF. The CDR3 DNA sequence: TGCAGTGCCCAAAGCGGGGCGCCTAGCACAGATACGCAGTATTTT.

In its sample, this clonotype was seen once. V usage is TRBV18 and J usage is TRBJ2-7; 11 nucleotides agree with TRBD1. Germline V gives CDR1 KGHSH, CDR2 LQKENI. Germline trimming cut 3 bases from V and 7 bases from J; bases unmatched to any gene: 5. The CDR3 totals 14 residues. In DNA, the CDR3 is TGTGCCAGCTCACCCGCCGGGACAGGGGGAGAGCAGTACTTC. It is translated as CASSPAGTGGEQYF.

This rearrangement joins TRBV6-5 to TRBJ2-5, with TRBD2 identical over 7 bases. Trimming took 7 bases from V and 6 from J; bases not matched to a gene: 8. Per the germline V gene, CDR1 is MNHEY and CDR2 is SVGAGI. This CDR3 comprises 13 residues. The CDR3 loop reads CASTSLRGKTQYF. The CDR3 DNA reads TGTGCCAGCACCTCCTTGCGGGGGAAGACCCAGTACTTC.

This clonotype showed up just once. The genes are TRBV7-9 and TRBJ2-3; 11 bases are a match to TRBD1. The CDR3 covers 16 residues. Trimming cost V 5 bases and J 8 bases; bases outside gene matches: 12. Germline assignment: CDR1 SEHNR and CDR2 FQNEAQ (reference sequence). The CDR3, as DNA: TGTGCCAGCAGCCTCGGGACAGGGGGTTCCAAAAGTACGCAGTATTTT. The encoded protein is CASSLGTGGSKSTQYF.

CDR3 coding DNA: TGTGCCACCAGTGATTCTGGGCTAGCGGGGGGTAATGAGCAGTTCTTC. Encoded protein: CATSDSGLAGGNEQFF. The chain joins TRBV24-1 to TRBJ2-1, with TRBD2 matching over 11 bases. V was clipped by 2 bases and J by 7 bases; unmatched bases: 6. The length of the CDR3 is 16 residues. From germline, CDR1 is KGHDR and CDR2 SFDVKD.

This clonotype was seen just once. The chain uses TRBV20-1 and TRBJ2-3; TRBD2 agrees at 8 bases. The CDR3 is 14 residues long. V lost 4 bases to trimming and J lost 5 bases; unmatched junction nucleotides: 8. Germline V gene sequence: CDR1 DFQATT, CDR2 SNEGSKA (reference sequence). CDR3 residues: CSAIPGGPKDTQYF. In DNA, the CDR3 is TGCAGTGCTATACCGGGGGGGCCGAAAGATACGCAGTATTTT.

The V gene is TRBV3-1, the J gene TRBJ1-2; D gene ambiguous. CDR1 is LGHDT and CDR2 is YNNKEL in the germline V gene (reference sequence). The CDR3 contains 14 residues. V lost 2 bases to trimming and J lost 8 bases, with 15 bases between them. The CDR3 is CASSQLGQERGYTF. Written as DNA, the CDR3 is TGTGCCAGCAGCCAATTAGGGCAGGAGCGGGGCTACACCTTC.

CDR3 residues: CATGTGSVETQYF. CDR3 nucleotides: TGTGCCACCGGGACAGGGTCGGTGGAGACCCAGTACTTC. The rearrangement uses TRBV24-1 and TRBJ2-5; TRBD1 matches at 9 bases. The CDR3 has 13 amino acids. V lost 9 bases to trimming and J lost 5 bases; unmatched junction nucleotides: 6. The germline gives CDR1 KGHDR, CDR2 SFDVKD.

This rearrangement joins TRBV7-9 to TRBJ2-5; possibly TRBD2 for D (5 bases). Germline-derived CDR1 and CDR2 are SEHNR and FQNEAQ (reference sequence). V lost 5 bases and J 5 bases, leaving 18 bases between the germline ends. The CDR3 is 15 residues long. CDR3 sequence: CASSPQRAPRETQYF. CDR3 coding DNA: TGTGCCAGCAGCCCCCAGAGGGCCCCTCGGGAGACCCAGTACTTC.

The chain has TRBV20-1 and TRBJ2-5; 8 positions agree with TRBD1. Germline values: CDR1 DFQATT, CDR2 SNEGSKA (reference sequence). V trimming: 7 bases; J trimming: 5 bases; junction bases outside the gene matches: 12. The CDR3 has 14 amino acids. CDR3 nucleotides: TGCAGTGGCAAGGGGCAGGGGGCTGTCGAGACCCAGTACTTC. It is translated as CSGKGQGAVETQYF.

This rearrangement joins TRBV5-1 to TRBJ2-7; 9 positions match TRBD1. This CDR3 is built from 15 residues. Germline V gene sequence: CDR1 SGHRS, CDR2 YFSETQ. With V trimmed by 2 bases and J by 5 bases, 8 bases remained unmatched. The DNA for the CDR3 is TGCGCCAGCAGCTTAACGGGACAGGGAGTCCACGAGCAGTACTTC. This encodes CASSLTGQGVHEQYF.

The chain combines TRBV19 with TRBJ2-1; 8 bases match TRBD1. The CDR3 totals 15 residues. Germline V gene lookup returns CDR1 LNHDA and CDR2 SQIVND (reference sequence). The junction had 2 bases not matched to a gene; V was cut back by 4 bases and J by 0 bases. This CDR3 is CASSNTGGSYNEQFF. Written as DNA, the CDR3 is TGTGCCAGTAGTAACACAGGGGGCTCCTACAATGAGCAGTTCTTC.

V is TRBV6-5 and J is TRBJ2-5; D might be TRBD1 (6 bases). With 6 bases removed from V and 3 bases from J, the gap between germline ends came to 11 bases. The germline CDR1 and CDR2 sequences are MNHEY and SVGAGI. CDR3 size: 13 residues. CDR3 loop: CASRYAGEETQYF. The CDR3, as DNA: TGTGCCAGCAGATACGCAGGGGAAGAGACCCAGTACTTC.

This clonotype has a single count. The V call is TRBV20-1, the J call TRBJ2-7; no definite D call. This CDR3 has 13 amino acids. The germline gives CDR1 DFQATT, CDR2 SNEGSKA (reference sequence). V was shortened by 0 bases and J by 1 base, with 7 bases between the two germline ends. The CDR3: CSARDLRSYEQYF. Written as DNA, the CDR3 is TGCAGTGCTAGAGATCTTAGGTCCTACGAGCAGTACTTC.

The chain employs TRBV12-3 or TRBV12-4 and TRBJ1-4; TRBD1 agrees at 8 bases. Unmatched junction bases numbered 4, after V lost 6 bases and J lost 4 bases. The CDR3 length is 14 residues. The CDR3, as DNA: TGTGCCAGCAGCCCGGGACAGGATAATGAAAAACTGTTTTTT. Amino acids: CASSPGQDNEKLFF.